The present T cell receptor (beta chain) was sequenced within a study of blood T cell repertoires in COVID-19. Only one count was recorded for this clone. Assay used: immunoSEQ multiplex PCR; TCRdb lists only in-frame clones, some missing. The table includes some 150,000 clones, 87% detected once. The CDR3 sequence is 13 residues long. V dropped 5 bases and J dropped 5 bases, with 12 bases sitting between them. Germline values: CDR1 MNHEY, CDR2 SVGEGT. V gene TRBV6-2 or TRBV6-3 combines with J gene TRBJ2-5; D unresolved. Sequencing input: peripheral blood. The source of this sequence is a woman aged 55-75 years with active or convalescent COVID-19. CDR3 in amino acids: CASSPGVLETQYF. The CDR3 DNA sequence: TGTGCCAGCAGTCCAGGTGTCCTGGAGACCCAGTACTTC.